This entry features one T cell receptor beta chain sequence. Its antigen is currently unknown. There were no patients who had received any treatment before thyroid surgery. This CDR3 comprises 16 residues. Trimming took off 1 base at V and 0 bases at J, with 13 bases between the two ends. Germline-derived CDR1 and CDR2 are SGHAT and FQNNGV. This entry belongs to a study of metastatic and nonmetastatic thyroid tumors. Background on the study: Malignant thyroid and benign thyroid patients provided blood and tumor or nodule tissue whose repertoires were compared.

Per the authors' pipeline: Between-group CDR3 differences, defined by clinicopathological status, yielded a distant-metastasis classifier for papillary thyroid cancer. MiXCR re-clonotyped the PCR reads for TCRdb. The V and J calls come from TCRdb's annotation, not from the publication. The repertoire holds about 16,000 clones, with around 23% as singletons. Whole-study findings and limits: According to reports, the diversity of TCR beta was significantly higher in malignant thyroid tumors than in benign nodules, and this held in both blood and tumor samples.

The sample comprised adjacent normal tissue. This clonotype was obtained from a female donor with papillary thyroid cancer or a benign thyroid nodule (not recorded which). Some clones in this sample may be carry-over from other donors' samples. This chain joins TRBV11-2 and TRBJ2-7; D perhaps matches TRBD1 (6 bases). CDR3 sequence reads: CASSLVQGIPSYEQYF. The CDR3 DNA sequence: TGTGCCAGCAGCTTAGTTCAGGGGATTCCCTCCTACGAGCAGTACTTC.